The sequence of this T cell receptor beta chain was determined in a study of blood T cell repertoires in COVID-19. Study at large: Samples taken during acute and convalescent COVID-19 were collected in the United States, Italy and Spain. The analysed material was cDNA or gDNA that came from T cells, B-cell-depleted T cells, or PBMCs.

The CDR3 length is 14 residues. The germline V gene has CDR1 SGDLS and CDR2 YYNGEE. V shed 3 bases and J shed 9 bases, with 18 bases lying between them. Clones were sequenced by immunoSEQ multiplex PCR, and TCRdb holds only the in-frame ones, with some missing. Among 120,000 to 150,000 clones listed, 84% were seen once. J is TRBJ1-1 and V is TRBV9, with D maybe TRBD1 (5 bases). What was sequenced was peripheral blood. The clonotype comes from a man aged 30 to 39 with COVID-19, enrolled during active disease. CDR3 in amino acids: CASSAQQTEGKAFF. As DNA, the CDR3 is TGTGCCAGCAGCGCACAACAGACAGAAGGAAAAGCTTTCTTT.